This T cell receptor beta chain was identified in a study of T cell responses to AZD1222 COVID-19 vaccine. In germline, CDR1 is MNHNY, CDR2 SVGAGI (reference sequence). CDR3 length: 12 amino acids. The ends were cut back, 5 bases at V and 4 bases at J, with 6 bases in the middle. Assay used: immunoSEQ multiplex PCR; TCRdb lists only in-frame clones, some missing. Of 150,000 or so clones detected, 80% to 95% appear once; the ten largest clones hold about 3.8%. The receptor was derived from an adult who received the AZD1222 COVID-19 vaccine. The genes are TRBV6-6 and TRBJ1-3; D unclear. Material: peripheral blood, obtained 28 days after the second AZD1222 dose. The CDR3 nucleotides are TGTGCCAGCAGTAACACAGGAAACACCATATATTTT. Translating gives CASSNTGNTIYF.